Each of the 19 T cell receptor beta chains below was sequenced from the same sample in a study of shared clonotypes between healthy human individuals. Assay used: immunoSEQ multiplex PCR; TCRdb lists only in-frame clones, some missing. The repertoire holds roughly 2,500,000 clones, with 90% to 95% as singletons. The sample taken for sequencing was naive CD4+ T cells from PBMCs. The subset is: CD45RA+ positively selected. The receptors originated from a man aged 18 to 29 in good health. Some clones in this sample may be carry-over from other donors' samples.

The chain joins TRBV14 to TRBJ2-7; D call uncertain. This CDR3 is built from 14 residues. CDR1 is SGHDN, CDR2 FVKESK, per germline. With 3 bases removed from V and 7 bases from J, the gap between germline ends came to 16 bases. The CDR3 reads CASSHRASYGEQYF. The CDR3 nucleotides read TGTGCCAGCAGCCATCGGGCCAGCTACGGGGAGCAGTACTTC.

The V gene is TRBV7-3, the J gene TRBJ2-2, with D unresolved. The V gene lost 4 bases and the J gene lost 1 base, with 7 bases spanning the gap. Germline V lookup: CDR1 SGHTA, CDR2 FQGTGA. This CDR3 has 14 amino acids. The CDR3, as DNA: TGTGCCAGCAGCTCCTACAGGAACACCGGGGAGCTGTTTTTT. It yields the protein CASSSYRNTGELFF.

J is TRBJ1-5 and V is TRBV5-1, with D unclear. Germline lookup yields CDR1 SGHRS and CDR2 YFSETQ. The CDR3 consists of 15 residues. The V end was cut by 0 bases, the J end by 6 bases, with 13 bases between. The CDR3 loop reads CASSLALGSGQPQHF. The CDR3 nucleotides are TGCGCCAGCAGCTTGGCTCTAGGATCCGGTCAGCCCCAGCATTTT.

The chain links TRBV29-1 to TRBJ1-3; no definite D call. Trimming left V 0 bases short and J 2 bases short, with 5 bases between. Germline-derived CDR1 and CDR2 are SQVTM and ANQGSEA. This CDR3 has 13 residues. CDR3 DNA sequence: TGCAGCGTTGAAGATGCAGCTGGAAACACCATATATTTT. As protein: CSVEDAAGNTIYF.

This chain links TRBV7-2 with TRBJ2-7; possible D gene TRBD2, 5 bases. Germline values: CDR1 SGHTA, CDR2 FQGNSA. The CDR3 has 16 amino acids. The V end lost 4 bases, the J end lost 3 bases, and 19 bases lay between the germline ends. CDR3 DNA sequence: TGTGCCAGCAGCTCAACCCGACCGATGGCGGGCTACGAGCAGTACTTC. It yields the protein CASSSTRPMAGYEQYF. Drawing the rest from reference TRBV7-2 and TRBJ2-7, the complete variable domain is GAGVSQSPSNKVTEKGKDVELRCDPISGHTALYWYRQSLGQGLEFLIYFQGNSAPDKSGLPSDRFSAERTGGSVSTLTIQRTQQEDSAVYLCASSSTRPMAGYEQYFGPGTRLTVT.

The rearrangement uses TRBV2 and TRBJ2-2; a weak D match, TRBD1 (5 bases). The CDR3 totals 14 residues. V lost 9 bases and J lost 6, with 17 bases in between. The V gene's germline CDR1 is SNHLY and CDR2 FYNNEI. The CDR3 bases are TGTGCCAGTAGGGGTCAGGGAAACGCCGGGGAGCTGTTTTTT. It codes for CASRGQGNAGELFF.

This rearrangement joins TRBV29-1 to TRBJ1-4; D perhaps matches TRBD1 (5 bases). Between the trimmed V and J ends, which lost 4 bases and 8 bases, there was a span of 14 bases. The length of the CDR3 is 13 residues. The V gene's germline CDR1 is SQVTM and CDR2 ANQGSEA. The CDR3 region has the DNA TGCAGCGTTGCCTGGGGGAGGGTCGAAAAACTGTTTTTT. Its translation is CSVAWGRVEKLFF. Combining the CDR3 with reference TRBV29-1 and TRBJ1-4 gives the whole variable domain SAVISQKPSRDICQRGTSLTIQCQVDSQVTMMFWYRQQPGQSLTLIATANQGSEATYESGFVIDKFPISRPNLTFSTLTVSNMSPEDSSIYLCSVAWGRVEKLFFGSGTQLSVL.

This CDR3 reads CASKPRSGPYEQYF. CDR3 coding DNA: TGTGCCAGCAAACCCCGCTCAGGGCCCTACGAGCAGTACTTC. The chain uses TRBV2 and TRBJ2-7; D possibly corresponds to TRBD1 (5 bases). With 7 bases removed from V and 2 bases from J, the gap between germline ends came to 15 bases. Germline V gene sequence: CDR1 SNHLY, CDR2 FYNNEI. CDR3 length equals 14 residues.

The chain combines TRBV2 with TRBJ2-3; D could derive from TRBD1 or TRBD2 (6 bases each). CDR1 and CDR2 (germline): SNHLY, FYNNEI. Trimming cost V 8 bases and J 0 bases, with 18 bases left between them. This CDR3 has 16 residues. CDR3 bases: TGTGCCAGCGGGGACCGGGGGACATCTAGCACAGATACGCAGTATTTT. Translating gives CASGDRGTSSTDTQYF.

The chain uses TRBV9 and TRBJ2-1, with 8 bases lining up with TRBD2. Germline assignment: CDR1 SGDLS and CDR2 YYNGEE. The CDR3 runs to 16 residues. Trimming removed 0 bases from V and 3 bases from J; junction bases left unmatched: 5. CDR3 in DNA: TGTGCCAGCAGCGTAGGAAGCGGGAGTTACTACAATGAGCAGTTCTTC. Its protein is CASSVGSGSYYNEQFF.

The CDR3: CASSTSPGTGGEETQYF. The CDR3 nucleotides are TGTGCCAGCAGTACAAGCCCCGGGACAGGGGGCGAAGAGACCCAGTACTTC. The chain links TRBV6-4 to TRBJ2-5; 12 bases agree with TRBD1. J was trimmed by 3 bases and V by 5 bases; bases with no gene match: 10. CDR3 length equals 17 residues. Germline-derived CDR1 and CDR2 are MRHNA and SNTAGT.

This clone has only one observation. V and J are TRBV7-9 and TRBJ2-1; 9 bases line up with TRBD2. In germline, CDR1 is SEHNR, CDR2 FQNEAQ (reference sequence). V lost 4 bases to trimming and J lost 4 bases; unmatched junction nucleotides: 5. The CDR3 is 15 residues long. The CDR3 reads CASSSGLALYNEQFF. CDR3 in DNA: TGTGCCAGCAGCTCTGGACTAGCGCTATACAATGAGCAGTTCTTC.

V is TRBV7-9 and J is TRBJ1-1; D is uncertain. CDR1 and CDR2 from the germline V gene are SEHNR and FQNEAQ (reference sequence). Trimming shortened V by 7 bases and J by 3 bases, and 24 bases separated the two germline ends. The CDR3 contains 17 residues. In DNA, the CDR3 is TGTGCCAGCACCCGCCCGGGAGGAGCCGCTAAGGACACTGAAGCTTTCTTT. This sequence encodes CASTRPGGAAKDTEAFF.

The chain recombines TRBV7-2 with TRBJ2-4, with 8 bases aligning to TRBD1. V dropped 5 bases and J dropped 9; count of bases not matched to a gene: 9. The CDR3 runs 14 residues. The germline gives CDR1 SGHTA, CDR2 FQGNSA. The DNA for the CDR3 is TGTGCCAGCAGCCCCTCGACAGGGGTGGGCATTCAGTACTTC. Its translation: CASSPSTGVGIQYF. Based on the CDR3 plus reference TRBV7-2 and TRBJ2-4, the full variable domain is GAGVSQSPSNKVTEKGKDVELRCDPISGHTALYWYRQSLGQGLEFLIYFQGNSAPDKSGLPSDRFSAERTGGSVSTLTIQRTQQEDSAVYLCASSPSTGVGIQYFGAGTRLSVL.

This clone was recorded once. The rearrangement links TRBV18 to TRBJ2-2; D gene uncertain. Deletions cut 5 bases from V and 4 bases from J, with 8 bases between. CDR3 length equals 13 residues. Per the germline V gene, CDR1 is KGHSH and CDR2 is LQKENI. The CDR3 protein is CASSSTPTGELFF. In DNA, the CDR3 is TGTGCCAGCTCATCGACTCCCACCGGGGAGCTGTTTTTT.

The V and J genes are TRBV30 and TRBJ1-3, with 9 bases identical to TRBD1. The germline V gene has CDR1 GTSNPN and CDR2 SVGIG (reference sequence). CDR3 length equals 17 residues. J gave up 3 bases and V 3 bases, and 12 bases lay outside the gene matches. The CDR3 reads CAWRRPGQGTLGNTIYF. DNA for the CDR3: TGTGCCTGGAGGAGACCCGGACAGGGGACCCTTGGAAACACCATATATTTT. Full variable domain (outside the CDR3, taken from reference TRBV30 and TRBJ1-3): SQTIHQWPATLVQPVGSPLSLECTVEGTSNPNLYWYRQAAGRGLQLLFYSVGIGQISSEVPQNLSASRPQDRQFILSSKKLLLSDSGFYLCAWRRPGQGTLGNTIYFGEGSWLTVV.

The chain employs TRBV28 and TRBJ2-2, with 9 bases identical to TRBD1. Trimming at V came to 3 bases and at J to 4 bases, leaving 3 bases not matched to a gene. CDR1 and CDR2 (germline): MDHEN, SYDVKM. This CDR3 is built from 15 residues. The CDR3 nucleotides are TGTGCCAGCAGTTTTCGACAGGGGGGCACCGGGGAGCTGTTTTTT. Residues: CASSFRQGGTGELFF.

Comments on this clone: The identical CDR3 is also encoded by other nucleotide sequences in the sample. This chain uses TRBV6-4 with TRBJ1-5; TRBD1 aligns across 8 bases. Germline CDR1 is MRHNA and CDR2 is SNTAGT. The CDR3 sequence is 14 residues long. V was pared by 3 bases and J by 4 bases, with 2 bases of the junction left unmatched. This CDR3 is CASSEQGGNQPQHF. DNA for the CDR3: TGTGCCAGCAGTGAACAGGGGGGAAATCAGCCCCAGCATTTT.

Only one count was recorded for this clone. For the CDR3, the DNA is TGTGCCAGTAGTCTCGGGGGGCCTTATAGCAATCAGCCCCAGCATTTT. Translating it yields CASSLGGPYSNQPQHF. The chain combines TRBV19 with TRBJ1-5, with D perhaps matching TRBD1 (6 bases). Germline values: CDR1 LNHDA, CDR2 SQIVND (reference sequence). The germline V and J ends were trimmed by 5 bases and 0 bases, with 14 bases remaining between them. The CDR3 is made up of 16 amino acids.